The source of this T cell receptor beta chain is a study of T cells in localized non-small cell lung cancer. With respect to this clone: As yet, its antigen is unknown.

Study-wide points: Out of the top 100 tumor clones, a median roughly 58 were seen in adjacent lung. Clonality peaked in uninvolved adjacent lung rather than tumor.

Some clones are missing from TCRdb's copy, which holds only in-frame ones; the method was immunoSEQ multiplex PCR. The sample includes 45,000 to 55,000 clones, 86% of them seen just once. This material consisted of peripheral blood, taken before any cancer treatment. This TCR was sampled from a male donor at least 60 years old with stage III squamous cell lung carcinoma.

CDR3 in amino acids: CASSDKDIRFF. Here the CDR3 DNA reads TGTGCCAGCAGTGATAAAGATATCAGGTTCTTC. The V gene is TRBV28, the J gene TRBJ2-1; no definite D call. Per germline, CDR1 MDHEN and CDR2 SYDVKM. V dropped 5 bases and J dropped 15 bases, with 14 bases sitting between them. This CDR3 is 11 amino acids long.